Below, 3 T cell receptor beta chains from the same sample are listed, as sequenced in a study of T-cell reconstitution after alpha-beta-depleted transplantation in children. As it was prepared, the TCRbeta library received unique molecular identifiers. TCRdb reprocessed the PCR reads with MiXCR, giving one entry per CDR3 protein. The sample contains hundreds of thousands of distinct CDR3 sequences, 13% of which appear only once. The source was PBMCs, mostly from graft donor cells, collected 360 days after TCRalphabeta/CD19-depleted stem cell transplant. Receptors were obtained from a male patient younger than 18 who had a stem cell transplant for acute myeloid leukemia, so the T cells may come from the graft donor.

This clonotype was observed a handful of times. The chain links TRBV7-2 to TRBJ2-2, with 12 bases aligning to TRBD2. The germline CDR1 and CDR2 sequences are SGHTA and FQGNSA. This CDR3 has 16 residues. V lost 4 bases to trimming and J lost 5 bases; unmatched junction nucleotides: 5. The CDR3 DNA reads as TGTGCCAGCAGCTCCCGACTAGCGGGAGCAACCGGGGAGCTGTTTTTT. It translates to CASSSRLAGATGELFF.

This clonotype has a count of ten or more. CDR3 nucleotide sequence: TGCAGTGCTAGCTTAGCGGGTGGGGGCTACGAGCAGTACTTC. This translates into CSASLAGGGYEQYF. V usage is TRBV20-1 and J usage is TRBJ2-7; TRBD2 matches at 7 bases. V shed 3 bases, J shed 3 bases, and the junction held 8 bases outside the gene matches. The CDR3 is 14 amino acids. Germline values: CDR1 DFQATT, CDR2 SNEGSKA (reference sequence).

The rearrangement uses TRBV18 and TRBJ2-2; possibly TRBD1 or TRBD2 for D (5 bases each). From germline, CDR1 is KGHSH and CDR2 LQKENI. CDR3 length: 14 amino acids. V gave up 6 bases and J gave up 4 bases, with 12 bases separating them. CDR3 sequence (DNA): TGTGCCAGCTCCACCACAGGAGGCACCGGGGAGCTGTTTTTT. Translating gives CASSTTGGTGELFF.